This T cell receptor beta chain stems from a study of neurological immune-mediated disorders. The time point is: technical triplicate 2. TCRdb itself ran the 5' RACE reads through MiXCR, one entry per CDR3 protein. This repertoire shows roughly 61,000 distinct CDR3 sequences, 24% found once; its top ten account for over 4.5%. V trimming: 1 base; J trimming: 5 bases; junction bases outside the gene matches: 8. CDR3 size: 17 residues. Germline V lookup: CDR1 SNHLY, CDR2 FYNNEI. This sequence was found in a man aged 60-69 years with HTLV-1-associated myelopathy (HAM/TSP). Sequenced material: PBMCs. The rearrangement uses TRBV2 and TRBJ2-2; 9 positions agree with TRBD2. CDR3 region: CASSEGGRALGTGELFF. In nucleotides, the CDR3 is TGTGCCAGCAGTGAAGGCGGGAGGGCCCTCGGGACCGGGGAGCTGTTTTTT.